The sequence of this TCR beta chain was determined in a study of Ad26.COV2.S vaccination and SARS-CoV-2 variants. Stated treatment: roughly 18 received Ad26.COV2.S at low or high dose, single or two shots; five or six received placebo; per-sample allocation not given. Sampling happened 63 days after the first vaccine or placebo injection. An Ad26 vector carrying the Wuhan-strain SARS-CoV-2 spike served as the vaccine. Assay used: immunoSEQ multiplex PCR; TCRdb lists only in-frame clones, some missing. The table has roughly 350,000 clones, around 90% seen once; the top ten hold roughly 6%. Between the trimmed V and J ends, which lost 3 bases and 6 bases, there was a span of 15 bases. Germline-derived CDR1 and CDR2 are SGDLS and YYNGEE. The CDR3 loop spans 15 amino acids.

The J gene is TRBJ1-4, the V gene TRBV9, with D uncertain. Material: peripheral blood, obtained in a trial of Ad26.COV2.S vaccine versus placebo. The sequence was collected from a person between 18 and 65 years old who received the Ad26.COV2.S COVID-19 vaccine or a placebo. The CDR3: CASSAAGPWDEKLFF. In DNA, the CDR3 is TGTGCCAGCAGCGCCGCCGGGCCGTGGGATGAAAAACTGTTTTTT. Full variable domain (outside the CDR3, taken from reference TRBV9 and TRBJ1-4): DSGVTQTPKHLITATGQRVTLRCSPRSGDLSVYWYQQSLDQGLQFLIQYYNGEERAKGNILERFSAQQFPDLHSELNLSSLELGDSALYFCASSAAGPWDEKLFFGSGTQLSVL.